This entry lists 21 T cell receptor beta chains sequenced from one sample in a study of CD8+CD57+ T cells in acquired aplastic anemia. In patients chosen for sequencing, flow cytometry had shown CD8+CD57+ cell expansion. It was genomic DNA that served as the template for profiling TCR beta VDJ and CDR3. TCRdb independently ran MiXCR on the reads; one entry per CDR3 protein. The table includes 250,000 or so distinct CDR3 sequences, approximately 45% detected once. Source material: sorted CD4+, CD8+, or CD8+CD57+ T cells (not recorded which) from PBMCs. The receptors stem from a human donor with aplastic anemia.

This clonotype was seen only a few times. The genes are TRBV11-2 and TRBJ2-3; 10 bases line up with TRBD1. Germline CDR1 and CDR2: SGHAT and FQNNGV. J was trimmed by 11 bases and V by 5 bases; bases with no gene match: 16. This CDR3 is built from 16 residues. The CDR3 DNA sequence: TGTGCCAGCAGCCCATACCGGGACAGGGGTAGAGGTGAGCAGTATTTT. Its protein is CASSPYRDRGRGEQYF.

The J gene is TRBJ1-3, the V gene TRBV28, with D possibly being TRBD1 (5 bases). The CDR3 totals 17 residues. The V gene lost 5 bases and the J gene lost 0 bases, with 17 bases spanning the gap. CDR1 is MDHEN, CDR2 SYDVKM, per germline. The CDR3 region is CASSRTGLLLSGNTIYF. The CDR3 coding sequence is TGTGCCAGCAGTCGCACGGGACTCCTACTCTCTGGAAACACCATATATTTT.

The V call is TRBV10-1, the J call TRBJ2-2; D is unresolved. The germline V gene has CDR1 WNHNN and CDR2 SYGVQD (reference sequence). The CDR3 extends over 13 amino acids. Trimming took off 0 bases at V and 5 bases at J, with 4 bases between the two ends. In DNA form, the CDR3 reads TGCGCCAGCAGTGAGTCACCGACCGGGGAGCTGTTTTTT. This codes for CASSESPTGELFF.

CDR3 DNA: TGTGCCAGTAGTATGGGGGGCGGCCAATCCTACGAGCAGTACTTC. Translated, it gives CASSMGGGQSYEQYF. This sequence joins TRBV19 and TRBJ2-7; D possibly matches TRBD1 or TRBD2 (6 bases each). The CDR3 length is 15 residues. V was pared by 3 bases and J by 1 base, with 13 bases between. Germline V gives CDR1 LNHDA, CDR2 SQIVND (reference sequence).

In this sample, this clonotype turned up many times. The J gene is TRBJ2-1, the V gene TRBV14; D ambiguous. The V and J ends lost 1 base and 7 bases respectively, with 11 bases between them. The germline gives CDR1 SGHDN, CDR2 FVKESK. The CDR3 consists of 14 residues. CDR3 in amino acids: CASSQGSRVNEQFF. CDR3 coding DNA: TGTGCCAGCAGCCAAGGGTCTCGTGTGAATGAGCAGTTCTTC.

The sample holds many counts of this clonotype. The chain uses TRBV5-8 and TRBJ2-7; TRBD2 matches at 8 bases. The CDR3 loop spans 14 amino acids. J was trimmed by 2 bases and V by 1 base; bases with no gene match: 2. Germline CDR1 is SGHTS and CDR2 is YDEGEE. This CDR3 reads CASSLSGGTYEQYF. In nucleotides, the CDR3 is TGTGCCAGCAGCTTGTCGGGGGGGACCTACGAGCAGTACTTC.

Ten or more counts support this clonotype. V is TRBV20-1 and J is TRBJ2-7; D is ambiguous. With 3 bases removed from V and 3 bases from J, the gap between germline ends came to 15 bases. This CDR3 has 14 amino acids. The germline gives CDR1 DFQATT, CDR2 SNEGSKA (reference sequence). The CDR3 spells CSARALHGDYEQYF. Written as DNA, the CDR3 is TGCAGTGCTAGGGCACTCCATGGGGACTACGAGCAGTACTTC.

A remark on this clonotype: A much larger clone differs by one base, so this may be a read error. CDR3 coding DNA: TGTGCCAGTAGTATTTCAGGATCCTCCTCTGGGGCCAACGTCCTGGCTTTC. It specifies CASSISGSSSGANVLAF. This chain joins TRBV19 and TRBJ2-6, with D possibly being TRBD1 (5 bases). Germline V gene sequence: CDR1 LNHDA, CDR2 SQIVND (reference sequence). This CDR3 has 17 residues.

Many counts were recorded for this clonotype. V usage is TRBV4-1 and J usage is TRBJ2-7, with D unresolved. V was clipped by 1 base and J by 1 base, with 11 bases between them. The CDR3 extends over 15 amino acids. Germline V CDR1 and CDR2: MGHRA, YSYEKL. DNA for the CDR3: TGCGCCAGCAGCCAAGCTTTCCCGGGTTCCTACGAGCAGTACTTC. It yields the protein CASSQAFPGSYEQYF.

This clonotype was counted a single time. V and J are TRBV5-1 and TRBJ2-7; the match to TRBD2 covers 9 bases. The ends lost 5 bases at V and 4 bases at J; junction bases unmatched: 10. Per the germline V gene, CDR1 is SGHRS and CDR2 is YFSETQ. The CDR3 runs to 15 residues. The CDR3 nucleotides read TGCGCCAGCAGGTGGGTCGGAGCGGGAGGTTACGAGCAGTACTTC. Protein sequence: CASRWVGAGGYEQYF.

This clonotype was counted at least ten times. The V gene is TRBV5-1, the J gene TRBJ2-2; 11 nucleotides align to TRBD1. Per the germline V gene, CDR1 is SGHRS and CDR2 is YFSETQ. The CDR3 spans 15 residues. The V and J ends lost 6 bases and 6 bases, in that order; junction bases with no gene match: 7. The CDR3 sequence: CASTGQGALPGELFF. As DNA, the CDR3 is TGCGCCAGCACTGGACAGGGGGCGCTCCCCGGGGAGCTGTTTTTT.

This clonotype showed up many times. CDR3 protein: CASSPGTGTYEQYF. DNA of the CDR3: TGTGCCAGTAGTCCGGGGACAGGGACCTACGAGCAGTACTTC. The chain recombines TRBV19 with TRBJ2-7, with 9 nucleotides matching TRBD1. The V gene end was trimmed by 5 bases and the J gene end by 2 bases; junction bases not matched to a gene: 4. The length of the CDR3 is 14 residues. Germline V gene lookup returns CDR1 LNHDA and CDR2 SQIVND (reference sequence).

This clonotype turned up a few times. The CDR3 here is CASSLDGLQGTQYF. Here the CDR3 DNA reads TGTGCCAGCAGCTTAGACGGATTACAAGGGACGCAGTATTTT. The gene calls are TRBV7-2 and TRBJ2-3; D is uncertain. With 1 base removed from V and 9 bases from J, the gap between germline ends came to 14 bases. Per germline, CDR1 SGHTA and CDR2 FQGNSA. CDR3 size: 14 residues. The full variable domain, completed using reference TRBV7-2 and TRBJ2-3, is GAGVSQSPSNKVTEKGKDVELRCDPISGHTALYWYRQSLGQGLEFLIYFQGNSAPDKSGLPSDRFSAERTGGSVSTLTIQRTQQEDSAVYLCASSLDGLQGTQYFGPGTRLTVL.

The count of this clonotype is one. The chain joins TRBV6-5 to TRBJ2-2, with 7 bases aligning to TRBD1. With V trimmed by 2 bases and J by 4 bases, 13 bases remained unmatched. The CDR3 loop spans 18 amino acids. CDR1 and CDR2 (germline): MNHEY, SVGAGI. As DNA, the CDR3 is TGTGCCAGCAGTTACGCCCTAGGTGAGGGGGCCGGCACCGGGGAGCTGTTTTTT. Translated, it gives CASSYALGEGAGTGELFF.

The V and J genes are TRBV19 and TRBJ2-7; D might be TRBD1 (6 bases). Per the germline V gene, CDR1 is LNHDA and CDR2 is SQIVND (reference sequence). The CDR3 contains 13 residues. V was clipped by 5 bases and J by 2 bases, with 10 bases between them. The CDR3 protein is CASSVRGAYEQYF. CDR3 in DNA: TGTGCCAGTAGTGTCAGGGGAGCCTACGAGCAGTACTTC.

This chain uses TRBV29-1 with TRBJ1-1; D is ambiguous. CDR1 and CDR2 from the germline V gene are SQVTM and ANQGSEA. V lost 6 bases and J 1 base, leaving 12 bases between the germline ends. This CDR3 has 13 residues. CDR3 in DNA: TGCAGCGTCGGACGTGTCCAGAACACTGAAGCTTTCTTT. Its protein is CSVGRVQNTEAFF.

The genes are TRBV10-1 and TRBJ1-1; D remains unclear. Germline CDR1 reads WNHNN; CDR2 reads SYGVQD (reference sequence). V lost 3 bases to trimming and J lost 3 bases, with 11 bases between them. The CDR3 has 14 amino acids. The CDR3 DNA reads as TGCGCCAGCAGTGAAGAGCCGGGAGACACTGAAGCTTTCTTT. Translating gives CASSEEPGDTEAFF.

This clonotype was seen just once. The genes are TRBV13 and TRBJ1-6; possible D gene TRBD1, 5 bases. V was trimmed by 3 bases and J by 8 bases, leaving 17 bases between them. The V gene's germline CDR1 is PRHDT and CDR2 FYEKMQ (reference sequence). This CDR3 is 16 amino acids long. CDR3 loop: CASSFARGGAHSPLHF. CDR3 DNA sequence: TGTGCCAGCAGCTTCGCCCGGGGCGGGGCCCATTCACCCCTCCACTTT.

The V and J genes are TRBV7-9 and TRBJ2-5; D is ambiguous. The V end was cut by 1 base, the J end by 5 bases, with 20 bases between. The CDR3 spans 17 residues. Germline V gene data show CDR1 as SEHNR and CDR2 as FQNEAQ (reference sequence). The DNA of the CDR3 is TGTGCCAGCAGCTTAGTTGGTACTGCCAGGAAGGAGGAGACCCAGTACTTC. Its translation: CASSLVGTARKEETQYF.

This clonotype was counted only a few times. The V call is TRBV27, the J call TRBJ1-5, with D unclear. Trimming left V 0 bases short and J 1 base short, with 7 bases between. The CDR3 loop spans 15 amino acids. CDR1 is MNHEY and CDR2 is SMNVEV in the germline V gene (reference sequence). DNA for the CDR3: TGTGCCAGCAGTTTATCGGGGATGAGCAATCAGCCCCAGCATTTT. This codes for CASSLSGMSNQPQHF.

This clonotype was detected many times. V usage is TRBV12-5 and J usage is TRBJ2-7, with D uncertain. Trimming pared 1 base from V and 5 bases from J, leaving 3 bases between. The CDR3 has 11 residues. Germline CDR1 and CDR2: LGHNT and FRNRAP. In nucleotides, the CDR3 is TGTGCTAGTGGTTTGGGTCACGAGCAGTACTTC. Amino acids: CASGLGHEQYF.